Below, 8 T cell receptor beta chains from the same sample are listed, as sequenced in a study of cytomegalovirus exposure and HLA in healthy donors. In the PCR, 60 Vbeta and 13 Jbeta primers were used. Assay: immunoSEQ multiplex PCR; the TCRdb copy retains only in-frame clones and omits some. The sample shows 140,000 or so clones, roughly 72% of them seen only once. The sequenced sample consisted of PBMCs. Receptor source: a man in his forties or fifties in good health and CMV-seronegative.

The chain joins TRBV4-1 to TRBJ2-7, with D perhaps TRBD1 (6 bases). The CDR3 contains 16 residues. Germline V lookup: CDR1 MGHRA, CDR2 YSYEKL. V shed 4 bases and J shed 3 bases, with 19 bases lying between them. CDR3 region: CASSPPHRDGLYEQYF. CDR3 coding DNA: TGCGCCAGCAGCCCCCCCCACAGGGACGGACTCTACGAGCAGTACTTC.

The chain couples TRBV29-1 to TRBJ1-1; D is unclear. The CDR3 extends over 13 amino acids. The V end lost 3 bases, the J end lost 7 bases, and 15 bases lay between the germline ends. In germline, CDR1 is SQVTM, CDR2 ANQGSEA. This CDR3 is CSVEFRESGEAFF. The DNA of the CDR3 is TGCAGCGTTGAGTTCCGGGAGAGCGGTGAAGCTTTCTTT.

The CDR3 here is CASARGATNEKLFF. The CDR3 bases are TGCGCCAGCGCCAGGGGGGCAACTAATGAAAAACTGTTTTTT. V is TRBV10-2 and J is TRBJ1-4, with 7 bases identical to TRBD1. Germline-derived CDR1 and CDR2 are WSHSY and SAAADI. The CDR3 runs 14 residues. J gave up 0 bases and V 8 bases, and 3 bases lay outside the gene matches.

J is TRBJ2-5 and V is TRBV5-1; TRBD1 matches 10 bases. This CDR3 has 18 residues. Germline values: CDR1 SGHRS, CDR2 YFSETQ. The V segment lost 4 bases and the J segment 2 bases; nucleotides outside the gene matches: 14. The CDR3 DNA is TGCGCCAGCAGCATAGCACGGACAGGGGGGAACCCGCAAGAGACCCAGTACTTC. Protein product: CASSIARTGGNPQETQYF.

The CDR3: CASSQDWLADSTDTQYF. CDR3 DNA: TGCGCCAGCAGCCAAGACTGGCTAGCGGATAGCACAGATACGCAGTATTTT. The genes are TRBV4-1 and TRBJ2-3; 7 nucleotides line up with TRBD2. The V gene end was trimmed by 0 bases and the J gene end by 0 bases; junction bases not matched to a gene: 6. Germline V gene lookup returns CDR1 MGHRA and CDR2 YSYEKL. The CDR3 is 17 residues long.

The chain employs TRBV6-6 and TRBJ2-3; the D is unclear. The V gene lost 2 bases and the J gene lost 3 bases, with 6 bases spanning the gap. The CDR3 is 13 residues long. Per germline, CDR1 MNHNY and CDR2 SVGAGI (reference sequence). CDR3 sequence: CASSYRMTDTQYF. Here the CDR3 DNA reads TGTGCCAGCAGTTACCGTATGACAGATACGCAGTATTTT.

In this sample, this clone turned up once. The rearrangement uses TRBV30 and TRBJ2-7; D unresolved. This CDR3 region has 12 residues. CDR1 is GTSNPN and CDR2 is SVGIG in the germline V gene (reference sequence). Between the trimmed V and J ends, which lost 5 bases and 7 bases, there was a span of 15 bases. The CDR3 region is CAWDQEAREQYF. The CDR3 nucleotides are TGTGCCTGGGACCAAGAGGCCCGGGAGCAGTACTTC.

CDR3 residues: CASSLGPGYSPLHF. CDR3 in DNA: TGTGCCAGCAGCTTAGGTCCAGGTTATTCACCCCTCCACTTT. The chain recombines TRBV13 with TRBJ1-6; D uncertain. The length of the CDR3 is 14 residues. Trimming took off 0 bases at V and 8 bases at J, with 8 bases between the two ends. Germline lookup yields CDR1 PRHDT and CDR2 FYEKMQ (reference sequence).